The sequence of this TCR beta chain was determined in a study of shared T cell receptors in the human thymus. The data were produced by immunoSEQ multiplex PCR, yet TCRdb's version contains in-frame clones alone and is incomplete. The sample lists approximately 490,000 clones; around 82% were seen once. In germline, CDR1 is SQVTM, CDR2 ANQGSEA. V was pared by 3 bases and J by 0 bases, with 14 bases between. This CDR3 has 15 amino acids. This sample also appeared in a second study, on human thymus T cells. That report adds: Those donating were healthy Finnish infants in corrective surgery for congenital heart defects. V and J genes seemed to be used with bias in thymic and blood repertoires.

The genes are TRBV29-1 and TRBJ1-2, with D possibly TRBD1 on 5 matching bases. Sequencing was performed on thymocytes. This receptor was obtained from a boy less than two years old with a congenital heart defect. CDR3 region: CSVDYRAGSNYGYTF. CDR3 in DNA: TGCAGCGTTGATTATCGGGCAGGGTCTAACTATGGCTACACCTTC.